The 14 T cell receptor beta chains below come from one sample, sequenced in a study of blood T cell repertoires in COVID-19. Sequencing was performed with immunoSEQ multiplex PCR; in TCRdb, only in-frame clones are kept and a portion is missing. The table has some 14,000 clones, around 87% seen once. The sequenced sample consisted of peripheral blood. These TCRs come from a man aged 55-75 years with acute or convalescent COVID-19.

The chain links TRBV28 to TRBJ1-2; D is perhaps TRBD1 (5 bases). Deletions cut 2 bases from V and 3 bases from J, with 16 bases between. The CDR3 extends over 16 amino acids. CDR1 is MDHEN and CDR2 is SYDVKM in the germline V gene. Here the CDR3 reads CASSLPPDRKDYGYTF. As DNA, the CDR3 is TGTGCCAGCAGTTTACCCCCCGACAGAAAAGACTATGGCTACACCTTC.

The rearrangement uses TRBV19 and TRBJ1-4; D is ambiguous. Trimming removed 0 bases at V and 7 bases at J, with 15 bases between. The CDR3 is 16 amino acids. Germline V CDR1 and CDR2: LNHDA, SQIVND (reference sequence). This CDR3 is CASSIEGQRRGEKLFF. CDR3 DNA: TGTGCCAGTAGTATAGAAGGCCAAAGACGGGGTGAAAAACTGTTTTTT.

The chain recombines TRBV11-2 with TRBJ1-5, with D possibly TRBD1 on 5 matching bases. V lost 1 base, J lost 9 bases, and 10 bases lay in between. The CDR3 runs 13 residues. CDR1 and CDR2 from the germline V gene are SGHAT and FQNNGV. CDR3 in amino acids: CASSLAPRGPQHF. In nucleotides, the CDR3 is TGTGCCAGCAGCTTAGCCCCTAGGGGGCCCCAGCATTTT.

This chain links TRBV24-1 with TRBJ2-2; TRBD1 matches 8 bases. This CDR3 has 16 amino acids. Germline V lookup: CDR1 KGHDR, CDR2 SFDVKD. Trimming at V came to 3 bases and at J to 3 bases, leaving 5 bases not matched to a gene. As DNA, the CDR3 is TGTGCCACCAGTGATCCTCTGGACAGGGACACCGGGGAGCTGTTTTTT. It encodes CATSDPLDRDTGELFF.

The chain carries TRBV24-1 and TRBJ2-3; 8 bases are a match to TRBD2. Trimming removed 1 base from V and 2 bases from J; junction bases left unmatched: 4. Germline V gives CDR1 KGHDR, CDR2 SFDVKD. The CDR3 sequence is 16 residues long. Here the CDR3 reads CATSDFSGENTDTQYF. Here the CDR3 DNA reads TGTGCCACCAGTGATTTTAGCGGGGAAAACACAGATACGCAGTATTTT.

In DNA form, the CDR3 reads TGCGCCAGCAGCCAAGATAATAAGGTGCTAGGACTAGCTAGGAATGAGCAGTTCTTC. This sequence encodes CASSQDNKVLGLARNEQFF. This chain uses TRBV4-1 with TRBJ2-1; 8 bases fit TRBD2. CDR1 is MGHRA and CDR2 is YSYEKL in the germline V gene. The CDR3 runs to 19 residues. Losses at the gene ends were 0 bases for V and 7 bases for J; bases not matched to a gene: 17.

The gene calls are TRBV19 and TRBJ2-1; perhaps TRBD1 as D (5 bases). Germline V CDR1 and CDR2: LNHDA, SQIVND (reference sequence). V was cut by 5 bases and J by 9 bases, with 17 bases left in between. The length of the CDR3 is 14 residues. The CDR3 bases are TGTGCCAGTAGTCCTTCCGGTGGTAGGGGTGAGCAGTTCTTC. It is translated as CASSPSGGRGEQFF.

This CDR3 reads CAWSRGSRDTQYF. DNA for the CDR3: TGTGCCTGGAGTCGTGGCAGTCGGGATACCCAGTACTTC. The chain carries TRBV30 and TRBJ2-5; possibly TRBD2 for D (5 bases). This CDR3 comprises 13 residues. Germline-derived CDR1 and CDR2 are GTSNPN and SVGIG (reference sequence). V was trimmed by 2 bases and J by 8 bases, leaving 15 bases between them.

CDR3 in DNA: TGTGCCAGCAAAATTCGGGACACTGAAGCTTTCTTT. Translated: CASKIRDTEAFF. This chain uses TRBV12-3 or TRBV12-4 with TRBJ1-1; D is undetermined. This CDR3 has 12 amino acids. V gave up 7 bases and J gave up 3 bases, with 9 bases separating them.

The gene calls are TRBV19 and TRBJ2-7; D is undetermined. This CDR3 contains 13 residues. V lost 11 bases, J lost 0 bases, and 14 bases lay in between. CDR1 is LNHDA, CDR2 SQIVND, per germline (reference sequence). The CDR3 sequence: CAASADSSYEQYF. In DNA, the CDR3 is TGTGCCGCCTCGGCTGACTCCTCCTACGAGCAGTACTTC.

The chain recombines TRBV4-3 with TRBJ2-3, with TRBD2 as a possible D gene (6 bases). The CDR3 length is 15 residues. V was shortened by 4 bases and J by 2 bases, with 13 bases between the two germline ends. Germline lookup yields CDR1 LGHNA and CDR2 YSLEER. This CDR3 is CASSLRDSPTDTQYF. Written as DNA, the CDR3 is TGCGCCAGCAGCCTCCGGGACTCCCCCACAGATACGCAGTATTTT.

The rearrangement links TRBV7-2 to TRBJ2-3, with a tentative D call TRBD1 (7 bases). The CDR3 covers 15 residues. CDR1 SGHTA and CDR2 FQGNSA come from the germline V gene. The V end was cut by 4 bases, the J end by 5 bases, with 16 bases between. The CDR3 reads CASSSMTGRIDTQYF. The CDR3 nucleotides read TGTGCCAGCAGCTCTATGACAGGGAGGATAGATACGCAGTATTTT.

This clone was seen only a few times. V and J are TRBV24-1 and TRBJ2-2; 13 bases are a match to TRBD2. V trimming: 3 bases; J trimming: 5 bases; junction bases outside the gene matches: 8. This CDR3 has 18 residues. CDR1 KGHDR and CDR2 SFDVKD come from the germline V gene. CDR3 protein: CATSDLGLAGSRTGELFF. For the CDR3, the DNA is TGTGCCACCAGTGATCTGGGACTAGCGGGGTCGAGGACCGGGGAGCTGTTTTTT.

V is TRBV7-2 and J is TRBJ2-5; possibly TRBD2 for D (6 bases). The CDR3 totals 15 residues. V lost 5 bases and J 0 bases, leaving 13 bases between the germline ends. Germline values: CDR1 SGHTA, CDR2 FQGNSA. Here the CDR3 reads CASSAGLAYQETQYF. CDR3 DNA sequence: TGTGCCAGCAGCGCGGGACTGGCCTACCAAGAGACCCAGTACTTC.